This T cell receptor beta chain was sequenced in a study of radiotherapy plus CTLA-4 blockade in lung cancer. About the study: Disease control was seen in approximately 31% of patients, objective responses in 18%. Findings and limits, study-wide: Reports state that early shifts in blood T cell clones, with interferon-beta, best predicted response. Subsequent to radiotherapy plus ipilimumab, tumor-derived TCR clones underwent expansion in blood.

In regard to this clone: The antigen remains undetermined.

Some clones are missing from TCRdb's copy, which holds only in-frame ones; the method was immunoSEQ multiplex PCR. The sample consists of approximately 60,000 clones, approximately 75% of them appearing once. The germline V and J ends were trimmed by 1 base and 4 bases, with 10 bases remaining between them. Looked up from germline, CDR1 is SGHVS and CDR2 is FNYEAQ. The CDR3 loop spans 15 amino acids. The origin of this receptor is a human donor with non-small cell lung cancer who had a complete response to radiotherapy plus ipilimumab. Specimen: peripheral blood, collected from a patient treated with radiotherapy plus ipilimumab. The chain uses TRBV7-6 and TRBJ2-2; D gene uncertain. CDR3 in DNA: TGTGCCAGCAGCTTAGTTAGCCAGGCCACCGGGGAGCTGTTTTTT. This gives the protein CASSLVSQATGELFF.